This T cell receptor beta chain was recorded in a study of blood T cell repertoires in COVID-19. The wider study: Both acute and convalescent COVID-19 samples were obtained from the United States, Italy and Spain. T cells, B-cell-depleted T cells, or PBMCs provided the cDNA or gDNA that served as material.

This CDR3 region has 15 residues. V was pared by 1 base and J by 2 bases, with 11 bases between. In germline, CDR1 is SGHVS, CDR2 FQNEAQ. This table comes from immunoSEQ multiplex PCR, and its TCRdb copy is limited to in-frame clones, with some not included. The data contain about 220,000 clones, around 82% of them singletons. The genes are TRBV7-8 and TRBJ1-1; no firm D call. The receptor comes from an elderly woman with acute or convalescent COVID-19. The sequenced sample was peripheral blood. CDR3 DNA sequence: TGTGCCAGCAGCTTAGTCGGTAGCGATAACACTGAAGCTTTCTTT. Its protein product is CASSLVGSDNTEAFF. The full variable domain, completed using reference TRBV7-8 and TRBJ1-1, is GAGVSQSPRYKVAKRGQDVALRCDPISGHVSLFWYQQALGQGPEFLTYFQNEAQLDKSGLPSDRFFAERPEGSVSTLKIQRTQQEDSAVYLCASSLVGSDNTEAFFGQGTRLTVV.